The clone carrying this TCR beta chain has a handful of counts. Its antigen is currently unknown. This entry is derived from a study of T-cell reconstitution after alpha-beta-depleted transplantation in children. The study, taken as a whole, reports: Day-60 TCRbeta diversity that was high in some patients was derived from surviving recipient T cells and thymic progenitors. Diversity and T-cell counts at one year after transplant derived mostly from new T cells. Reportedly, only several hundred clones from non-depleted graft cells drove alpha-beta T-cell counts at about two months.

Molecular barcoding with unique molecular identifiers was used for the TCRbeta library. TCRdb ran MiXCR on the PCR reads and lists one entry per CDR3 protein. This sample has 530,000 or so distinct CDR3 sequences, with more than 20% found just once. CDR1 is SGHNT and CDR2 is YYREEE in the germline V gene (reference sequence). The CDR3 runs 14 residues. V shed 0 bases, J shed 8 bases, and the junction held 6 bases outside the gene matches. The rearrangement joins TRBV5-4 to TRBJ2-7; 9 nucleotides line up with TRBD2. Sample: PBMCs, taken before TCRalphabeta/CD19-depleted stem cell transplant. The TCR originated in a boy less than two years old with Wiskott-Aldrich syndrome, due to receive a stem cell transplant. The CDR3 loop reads CASSLDGSGRQQYF. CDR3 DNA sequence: TGTGCCAGCAGCTTGGATGGTAGCGGGAGACAGCAGTACTTC.